The 27 T cell receptor beta chains below all came from one sample that was sequenced in a study of a mutant IDH1 vaccine in newly diagnosed glioma. Time point described: week 11, during vaccination. Every vaccine dose comprised 300 ug of mutant IDH1 20-mer peptide plus topical imiquimod. Only in-frame clones appear in the TCRdb table, and some are missing; sequencing was by immunoSEQ multiplex PCR. The data hold 55,000 to 70,000 clones, with around nine tenths observed a single time. Which antigens these TCRs recognize remains unknown. The starting material was PBMCs, obtained from a glioma patient whose treatment included an IDH1 peptide vaccine. The receptors were gathered from a man between 35 and 55 years old with glioma.

The chain carries TRBV4-1 and TRBJ1-4, with D possibly matching TRBD1 (5 bases). Germline lookup yields CDR1 MGHRA and CDR2 YSYEKL. This CDR3 comprises 15 residues. V was pared by 1 base and J by 7 bases, with 13 bases between. CDR3: CASSQVRDLGEKLFF. CDR3 DNA sequence: TGCGCCAGCAGCCAAGTCCGGGACTTGGGTGAAAAACTGTTTTTT.

CDR3 sequence reads: CASSSELNQPQHF. CDR3 nucleotide sequence: TGTGCCAGCAGCTCAGAGCTCAATCAGCCCCAGCATTTT. The V and J genes are TRBV11-2 and TRBJ1-5; no clear D. This CDR3 contains 13 residues. V lost 4 bases and J 3 bases, leaving 7 bases between the germline ends. Germline loops: CDR1 SGHAT, CDR2 FQNNGV. Full variable domain (remainder filled in from reference TRBV11-2 and TRBJ1-5): EAGVAQSPRYKIIEKRQSVAFWCNPISGHATLYWYQQILGQGPKLLIQFQNNGVVDDSQLPKDRFSAERLKGVDSTLKIQPAKLEDSAVYLCASSSELNQPQHFGDGTRLSIL.

The chain recombines TRBV28 with TRBJ1-2, with 9 bases lining up with TRBD1. CDR1 is MDHEN, CDR2 SYDVKM, per germline. Trimming cost V 6 bases and J 6 bases; bases outside gene matches: 14. The CDR3 runs to 16 residues. The CDR3 DNA sequence: TGTGCCAGCAGATTCGATGGGACAGGGCCCAGGGATGGCTACACCTTC. Its translation is CASRFDGTGPRDGYTF.

This chain connects TRBV6-1 to TRBJ1-6; no definite D call. CDR1 is MNHNS and CDR2 is SASEGT in the germline V gene. V was shortened by 5 bases and J by 7 bases, with 12 bases between the two germline ends. This CDR3 region has 14 residues. This chain's CDR3 is CASSPGRANSPLHF. DNA for the CDR3: TGTGCCAGCAGTCCTGGACGGGCGAATTCACCCCTCCACTTT.

The CDR3 is CSASFLAVEYF. The CDR3 DNA follows: TGCAGTGCTTCCTTTTTAGCGGTGGAGTACTTC. The gene calls are TRBV20-1 and TRBJ2-7; TRBD2 might be the D (6 bases). V dropped 5 bases and J dropped 11 bases, with 16 bases sitting between them. Germline CDR1 DFQATT, CDR2 SNEGSKA (reference sequence). The CDR3 is 11 amino acids.

V and J are TRBV6-5 and TRBJ2-1, with D tentatively TRBD2 (6 bases). Trimming shortened V by 4 bases and J by 0 bases, and 10 bases separated the two germline ends. The CDR3 loop spans 15 amino acids. The germline V gene encodes CDR1 MNHEY and CDR2 SVGAGI. The CDR3 is CASSWRESSYNEQFF. In nucleotides, the CDR3 is TGTGCCAGCAGTTGGAGGGAAAGCTCCTACAATGAGCAGTTCTTC.

This chain connects TRBV5-1 to TRBJ2-3; a possible D gene is TRBD1 (7 bases). The CDR3 is 15 residues long. CDR1 and CDR2 from the germline V gene are SGHRS and YFSETQ. V was clipped by 0 bases and J by 5 bases, with 13 bases between them. The CDR3 nucleotides read TGCGCCAGCAGCTTGGACCGACAGGGACTAGATACGCAGTATTTT. Encoded protein: CASSLDRQGLDTQYF. The variable domain in full, with the rest retrieved from reference TRBV5-1 and TRBJ2-3, is KAGVTQTPRYLIKTRGQQVTLSCSPISGHRSVSWYQQTPGQGLQFLFEYFSETQRNKGNFPGRFSGRQFSNSRSEMNVSTLELGDSALYLCASSLDRQGLDTQYFGPGTRLTVL.

The chain links TRBV28 to TRBJ1-1, with D tentatively TRBD1 (5 bases). Germline CDR1 is MDHEN and CDR2 is SYDVKM. V gave up 4 bases and J gave up 1 base, with 16 bases separating them. The CDR3 is 16 residues long. CDR3: CASSSTLDTPNTEAFF. The CDR3 DNA reads TGTGCCAGCAGTTCAACTCTGGACACCCCGAACACTGAAGCTTTCTTT. Combining the CDR3 with reference TRBV28 and TRBJ1-1 gives the whole variable domain DVKVTQSSRYLVKRTGEKVFLECVQDMDHENMFWYRQDPGLGLRLIYFSYDVKMKEKGDIPEGYSVSREKKERFSLILESASTNQTSMYLCASSSTLDTPNTEAFFGQGTRLTVV.

The chain carries TRBV11-2 and TRBJ2-5; unclear D gene. The CDR3 has 13 residues. CDR1 and CDR2 from the germline V gene are SGHAT and FQNNGV. V lost 1 base to trimming and J lost 7 bases, with 10 bases between them. CDR3 sequence (DNA): TGTGCCAGCAGCTTAGTAGGATCTGGGACCCAGTACTTC. Protein: CASSLVGSGTQYF.

The rearrangement links TRBV7-8 to TRBJ1-1, with D perhaps TRBD1 (5 bases). Trimming stripped 5 bases from V and 1 base from J, with 14 bases between. Germline V CDR1 and CDR2: SGHVS, FQNEAQ. This CDR3 region has 15 residues. The CDR3 coding sequence is TGTGCCAGCAGCGTTTGGGACGGTACGAACACTGAAGCTTTCTTT. It encodes CASSVWDGTNTEAFF.

The chain carries TRBV7-9 and TRBJ2-4; 7 bases map to TRBD1. V lost 3 bases, J lost 8 bases, and 16 bases stayed unmatched. CDR3 size: 17 residues. Germline CDR1 reads SEHNR; CDR2 reads FQNEAQ (reference sequence). The DNA of the CDR3 is TGTGCCAGCAGCTTGAGCGGACAGGCCCCCTTCGGGGACATTCAGTACTTC. Encoded protein: CASSLSGQAPFGDIQYF.

The chain couples TRBV9 to TRBJ1-2; maybe TRBD1 (5 bases). The CDR3 length is 15 residues. The germline V gene encodes CDR1 SGDLS and CDR2 YYNGEE. V was pared by 2 bases and J by 1 base, with 12 bases between. The CDR3 here is CASSVRQSLNYGYTF. In DNA, the CDR3 is TGTGCCAGCAGCGTCCGACAGTCCCTTAACTATGGCTACACCTTC.

V gene TRBV30 combines with J gene TRBJ2-2, with 11 bases aligning to TRBD1. V was clipped by 4 bases and J by 4 bases; unmatched bases: 2. The germline CDR1 and CDR2 sequences are GTSNPN and SVGIG (reference sequence). The CDR3 sequence is 14 residues long. In DNA, the CDR3 is TGTGCCTGGAAGGGGACAGGGGGCACCGGGGAGCTGTTTTTT. Encoded protein: CAWKGTGGTGELFF.

The gene calls are TRBV4-2 and TRBJ1-1; weak D call: TRBD1 (5 bases). The CDR3 sequence is 15 residues long. The V end lost 2 bases, the J end lost 3 bases, and 13 bases lay between the germline ends. CDR1 and CDR2 (germline): LGHNA, YNFKEQ. DNA of the CDR3: TGTGCCAGCAGCCAATTAGGGCAGGGAGACACTGAAGCTTTCTTT. Protein: CASSQLGQGDTEAFF.

The chain carries TRBV7-2 and TRBJ1-1; TRBD1 agrees at 8 bases. CDR3 length: 13 amino acids. Germline lookup yields CDR1 SGHTA and CDR2 FQGNSA. With V trimmed by 2 bases and J by 8 bases, 4 bases remained unmatched. CDR3 residues: CASSLSGDREAFF. The CDR3, as DNA: TGTGCCAGCAGCTTATCGGGGGACAGGGAAGCTTTCTTT.

The chain links TRBV9 to TRBJ2-7; 9 bases line up with TRBD2. This CDR3 contains 16 residues. Germline CDR1 is SGDLS and CDR2 is YYNGEE. V gave up 0 bases and J gave up 3 bases; unmatched junction bases: 7. CDR3: CASSVGLADYFYEQYF. The CDR3 bases are TGTGCCAGCAGCGTAGGACTAGCGGATTATTTCTACGAGCAGTACTTC.

The rearrangement uses TRBV7-3 and TRBJ2-7; D is possibly TRBD2 (6 bases). CDR1 is SGHTA and CDR2 is FQGTGA in the germline V gene. Trimming stripped 5 bases from V and 3 bases from J, with 17 bases between. This CDR3 region has 15 residues. CDR3 in amino acids: CASSPSGGPGYEQYF. CDR3 bases: TGTGCCAGCAGCCCCTCCGGAGGGCCCGGCTACGAGCAGTACTTC.

The chain has TRBV4-1 and TRBJ1-1, with 8 bases aligning to TRBD1. V gave up 0 bases and J gave up 7 bases; unmatched junction bases: 4. Germline-derived CDR1 and CDR2 are MGHRA and YSYEKL. This CDR3 is 14 amino acids long. The CDR3 sequence is CASSQDYRGSEAFF. CDR3 sequence (DNA): TGCGCCAGCAGCCAAGATTACAGGGGGAGTGAAGCTTTCTTT.

J is TRBJ1-4 and V is TRBV4-1, with TRBD1 matching over 7 bases. The length of the CDR3 is 14 residues. V was pared by 1 base and J by 6 bases, with 2 bases of the junction left unmatched. Germline V CDR1 and CDR2: MGHRA, YSYEKL. This chain's CDR3 is CASSQGRGDEKLFF. The CDR3 nucleotides are TGCGCCAGCAGCCAAGGCAGGGGGGATGAAAAACTGTTTTTT.

V gene TRBV7-3 combines with J gene TRBJ2-1; 9 positions agree with TRBD1. The V segment lost 6 bases and the J segment 5 bases; nucleotides outside the gene matches: 11. Per germline, CDR1 SGHTA and CDR2 FQGTGA. The CDR3 runs 16 residues. In DNA, the CDR3 is TGTGCCAGCAGTAAGGAACCGGGACAGGGACACAATGAGCAGTTCTTC. This gives the protein CASSKEPGQGHNEQFF.

This sequence joins TRBV6-1 and TRBJ1-1; TRBD1 might be the D (5 bases). CDR1 and CDR2 from the germline V gene are MNHNS and SASEGT. The CDR3 covers 18 residues. The V and J ends lost 7 bases and 5 bases respectively, with 29 bases between them. DNA for the CDR3: TGTGCCAGCAATGAGGCAACCAATCAGTGGGGCCCGAGGACTGAAGCTTTCTTT. Its protein product is CASNEATNQWGPRTEAFF.

The chain uses TRBV15 and TRBJ2-7, with 8 bases fitting TRBD1. CDR3 size: 15 residues. V shed 4 bases, J shed 9 bases, and the junction held 14 bases outside the gene matches. Germline V gene data show CDR1 as LNHNV and CDR2 as YYDKDF (reference sequence). DNA for the CDR3: TGTGCCACCAGCACCGGACAGGGAAGTTGGTCTGGGCAGTACTTC. Its protein product is CATSTGQGSWSGQYF.

The chain is built from TRBV10-3 and TRBJ2-5; TRBD1 aligns across 8 bases. The CDR3 covers 15 residues. CDR1 is ENHRY and CDR2 is SYGVKD in the germline V gene. Trimming cost V 2 bases and J 4 bases; bases outside gene matches: 6. In DNA form, the CDR3 reads TGTGCCATCAGTGAGCTAGGACAGGGAGGAGAGACCCAGTACTTC. The encoded protein is CAISELGQGGETQYF.

The rearrangement links TRBV28 to TRBJ1-3, with unresolved D. Germline CDR1 is MDHEN and CDR2 is SYDVKM. The V gene lost 4 bases and the J gene lost 7 bases, with 17 bases spanning the gap. The CDR3 consists of 15 residues. The DNA for the CDR3 is TGTGCCAGCAGTTCCGACCCACTGGTCGGGAACACCATATATTTT. This gives the protein CASSSDPLVGNTIYF.

This clone was detected only once. This rearrangement joins TRBV15 to TRBJ1-5, with a possible D match to TRBD1 (6 bases). Germline V CDR1 and CDR2: LNHNV, YYDKDF (reference sequence). Trimming cost V 3 bases and J 2 bases, with 11 bases left between them. The CDR3 extends over 15 amino acids. The CDR3 region has the DNA TGTGCCACCAGCAGCAGACAGGTCCGCAATCAGCCCCAGCATTTT. Encoded protein: CATSSRQVRNQPQHF.

The chain combines TRBV5-1 with TRBJ2-7, with 11 bases aligning to TRBD2. The CDR3 has 16 residues. The junction had 7 bases not matched to a gene; V was cut back by 0 bases and J by 5 bases. The germline gives CDR1 SGHRS, CDR2 YFSETQ. The chain's CDR3 is CASSLVLAGELHEQYF. The CDR3 DNA sequence: TGCGCCAGCAGCTTGGTACTAGCGGGGGAGCTCCACGAGCAGTACTTC.

J is TRBJ1-1 and V is TRBV29-1; 8 bases agree with TRBD1. CDR3 length: 12 residues. Germline CDR1 reads SQVTM; CDR2 reads ANQGSEA. The trim removed 7 bases at V and 6 bases at J, leaving 7 bases unmatched. The CDR3 DNA reads as TGCAGCGCAGGACAGGGTTCTCCTGAAGCTTTCTTT. This encodes CSAGQGSPEAFF.